Described below is a single T cell receptor (beta chain) sequence and its context. Its cognate antigen is unknown. RNA totalling roughly 0.45 to 1 ug underwent reverse transcription with random hexamers. TCRdb recomputed calls from the immunoSEQ multiplex PCR reads with MiXCR, one row per CDR3 protein. Of about 180,000 distinct CDR3 sequences listed, around 94% are singletons. Germline V gives CDR1 DFQATT, CDR2 SNEGSKA (reference sequence). The CDR3 covers 14 residues. The germline V and J ends were trimmed by 0 bases and 9 bases, with 18 bases remaining between them. The sample comes from a study of CD8 T cells in Susac syndrome. Study results and limitations: A relatively small number of individuals underwent TCR sequencing and HLA analysis.

The material sequenced was CD4+ T cells from PBMCs. The sequence came from a human donor with Susac syndrome. The J gene is TRBJ2-7, the V gene TRBV20-1, with D possibly TRBD2 on 5 matching bases. The CDR3 DNA is TGCAGTGCTAGAGATCGGCGGCGGACGGGGTGGCAGTACTTC. This translates into CSARDRRRTGWQYF.